This TCR beta chain derives from a study of cytomegalovirus exposure and HLA in healthy donors. On this clone itself: Its antigen is undetermined. At one boundary the junction diverges from the germline segment, which might be a read error.

General study findings and limits: Whilst most TCR sequences proved rare, a subset of public TCRs occurred across many donors. A list of around 150 TCR beta chains associated with cytomegalovirus was given.

PCR amplification relied on 60 Vbeta primers (plus 13 Jbeta primers). The assay was immunoSEQ multiplex PCR, and TCRdb's table has in-frame clones only and misses some. The data hold tens of thousands of clones, with over 65% observed a single time. This clonotype originated in a man in his fifties or sixties in good health and CMV-seropositive. The sample taken for sequencing was PBMCs.

The DNA for the CDR3 is TGTTCCAGCAGCCCAGGGGCTAGCCTAATTGCCTACGAGCAGTACTTC. Translating gives CSSSPGASLIAYEQYF. V and J are TRBV7-9 and TRBJ2-7; D might be TRBD1 (6 bases). CDR1 is SEHNR, CDR2 FQNEAQ, per germline (reference sequence). The CDR3 loop spans 16 amino acids.